This T cell receptor beta chain was sequenced in a study of blood T cell repertoires in COVID-19. Whole-study context: Acute-phase and convalescent COVID-19 samples originated in the United States, Italy and Spain.

Original data processing: For nucleated cells, counts were estimated from reference gene primer amplification. Method: immunoSEQ multiplex PCR; TCRdb's copy keeps in-frame clones and lacks some. The V and J calls and clone size were taken over from that table, and D and trimming were inferred from the DNA. The profile shows 300,000 or so clones, 70% to 90% of them singletons. Adults between about 18 and 89 years of age took part from about two dozen US areas. In assigning cohorts, the study relied on participant-reported clinical history. Germline CDR1 and CDR2: SGHTA and FQGNSA. The ends lost 5 bases at V and 3 bases at J; junction bases unmatched: 10. The CDR3 spans 16 residues.

This rearrangement joins TRBV7-2 to TRBJ1-5; 7 nucleotides line up with TRBD1. The sample consisted of PBMCs or T cells enriched from blood (not recorded which). The sequence derives from a woman between 40 and 55 years old with acute COVID-19. DNA of the CDR3: TGTGCCAGCAGCACGCTACCGGGACAGTTCAATCAGCCCCAGCATTTT. Protein sequence: CASSTLPGQFNQPQHF.